Listed here is a single T cell receptor beta chain. What this receptor recognizes is not known. No base qualities exist here, and no much larger clone lies one base off it. The sample belongs to a study of blood T cell repertoires in COVID-19 (dated by TCRdb to 2019 to 2021). Some background on the complete study: Samples from collaborators originated in the United States, Italy and Spain and spanned both the acute and convalescent phases of COVID-19. The material from the prospective study consisted of cDNA or gDNA derived from T cells, B-cell-depleted T cells, or PBMCs. Subjects who had been exposed to COVID-19, were actively infected with it, or had recovered from it provided the deeply sampled blood TCRbeta repertoires that made up the dataset. A freely available public database, intended as a resource for researchers studying the immune response to SARS-CoV-2, is where the repertoires were released. Samples were obtained from the ongoing ImmuneRACE study (first 160 participants) and from 1,254 subjects provided by 6 global collaborators. Sample metadata almost always included a de-identified subject ID, COVID-19 status, age in years and sex. HLA class I and class II types, where available, came from metadata supplied by the sample provider rather than from assay-based typing.

Whole blood was collected in K2EDTA tubes by collaborating institutions according to the institutions' own protocols. For TCRbeta analysis, collaborators shipped samples as frozen whole blood, isolated PBMCs, or DNA extracted from either of those sample types. V is cut back by 4 bases and J by 6 bases, with 11 bases in the junction unmatched. Reading the germline V gene gives CDR1 SGHNT and CDR2 YENEEA. The CDR3 spans 17 residues, from the cysteine through the phenylalanine. Kept here is only the CDR3 DNA, which spans 51 bases and is read in frame from base 1. Overall results and qualifications from the work: How much clinical and demographic metadata was included differed by source and by participant, and the metadata was provided uncurated.

TCRbeta CDR3 regions were amplified from genomic DNA using the immunoSEQ Assay, a bias-controlled multiplex PCR. The authors' analysis ran thus. The number of nucleated cells in each sample was estimated from the amplification of reference gene primers within the assay. To quantify the absolute abundance of each unique TCRbeta CDR3 rearrangement, sequence reads were collapsed and filtered. For each sample, productive Simpson clonality was calculated by taking the square root of Simpson's diversity index across productive rearrangements. This immuneACCESS table, as held by TCRdb, lists in-frame sequences with V and J called but not all clones. Of the missing ones, under half trace to an unresolved V gene in checked studies; the others have no known cause. That table furnishes V, J and clone size, whereas the DNA furnished D and trimming. The sample profile shows under 100,000 clones; around nine tenths of them were found once. The ten largest clones capture 4.6% of the sample.

The TCR comes from a man aged 45 to 65 with active COVID-19. The sequenced sample was peripheral blood. The rearrangement joined TRBV11-3 to TRBJ2-2, and 10 junctional nucleotides match TRBD2. CDR3 protein: CASSYLGTSDESGELFF. The DNA sequence is given as TGTGCCAGCAGCTACCTTGGGACTAGCGATGAGTCCGGGGAGCTGTTTTTT.